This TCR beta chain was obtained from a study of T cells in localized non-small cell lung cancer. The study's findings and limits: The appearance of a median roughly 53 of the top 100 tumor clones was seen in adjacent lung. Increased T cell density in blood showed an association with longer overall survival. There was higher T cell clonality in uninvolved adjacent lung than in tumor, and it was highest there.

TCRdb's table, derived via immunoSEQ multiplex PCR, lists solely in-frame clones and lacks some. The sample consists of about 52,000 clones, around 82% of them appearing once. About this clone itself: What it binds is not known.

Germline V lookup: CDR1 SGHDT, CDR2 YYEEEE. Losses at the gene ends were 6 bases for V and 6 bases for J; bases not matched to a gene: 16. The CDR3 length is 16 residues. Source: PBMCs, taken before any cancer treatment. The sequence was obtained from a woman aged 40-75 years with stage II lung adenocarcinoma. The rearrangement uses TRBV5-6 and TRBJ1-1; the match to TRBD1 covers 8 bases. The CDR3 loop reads CASTLVQSQGAAEAFF. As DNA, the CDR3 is TGTGCCAGCACCCTAGTCCAATCCCAGGGGGCTGCTGAAGCTTTCTTT.